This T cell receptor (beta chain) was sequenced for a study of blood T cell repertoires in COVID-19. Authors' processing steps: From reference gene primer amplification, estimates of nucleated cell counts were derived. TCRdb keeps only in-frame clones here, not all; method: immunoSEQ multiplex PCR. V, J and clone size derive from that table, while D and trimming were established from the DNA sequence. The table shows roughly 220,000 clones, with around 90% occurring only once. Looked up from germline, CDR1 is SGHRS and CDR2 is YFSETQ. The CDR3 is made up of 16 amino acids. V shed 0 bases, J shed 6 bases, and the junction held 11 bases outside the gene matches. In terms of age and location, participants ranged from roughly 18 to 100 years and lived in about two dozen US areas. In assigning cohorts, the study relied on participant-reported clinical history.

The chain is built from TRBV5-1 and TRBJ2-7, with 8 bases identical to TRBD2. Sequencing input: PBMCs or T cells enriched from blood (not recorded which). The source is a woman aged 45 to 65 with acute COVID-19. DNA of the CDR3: TGCGCCAGCAGCTTGGAGTCGGGACTAGTTAGAGTCGAGCAGTACTTC. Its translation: CASSLESGLVRVEQYF.